Following are 21 T cell receptor beta chains from one sample sequenced in a study of cytomegalovirus exposure and HLA in healthy donors. Both 60 Vbeta primers and 13 Jbeta primers went into the PCR. Only in-frame clones appear in the TCRdb table, and some are missing; sequencing was by immunoSEQ multiplex PCR. The data contain 130,000 or so clones, around 75% of them seen just once; the ten biggest clones take up 2.5% to 4%. The specimen sequenced was PBMCs. Source of these receptors: a man aged 40-49 years in good health and CMV-seronegative.

This rearrangement joins TRBV7-9 to TRBJ1-1, with 9 positions matching TRBD1. CDR3 length: 13 amino acids. Germline values: CDR1 SEHNR, CDR2 FQNEAQ (reference sequence). V trimming: 5 bases; J trimming: 8 bases; junction bases outside the gene matches: 6. CDR3 loop: CASSRTGEFEAFF. The CDR3, as DNA: TGTGCCAGCAGCAGGACAGGGGAGTTCGAAGCTTTCTTT. Filled out from reference TRBV7-9 and TRBJ1-1, the complete variable domain reads DTGVSQNPRHKITKRGQNVTFRCDPISEHNRLYWYRQTLGQGPEFLTYFQNEAQLEKSRLLSDRFSAERPKGSFSTLEIQRTEQGDSAMYLCASSRTGEFEAFFGQGTRLTVV.

The gene calls are TRBV14 and TRBJ2-1; a possible D gene is TRBD2 (6 bases). The CDR3 extends over 15 amino acids. V shed 3 bases and J shed 4 bases, with 13 bases lying between them. CDR1 is SGHDN and CDR2 is FVKESK in the germline V gene. CDR3 protein: CASSQGPDYYNEQFF. For the CDR3, the DNA is TGTGCCAGCAGCCAGGGTCCGGACTATTACAATGAGCAGTTCTTC. Filled out from reference TRBV14 and TRBJ2-1, the complete variable domain reads EAGVTQFPSHSVIEKGQTVTLRCDPISGHDNLYWYRRVMGKEIKFLLHFVKESKQDESGMPNNRFLAERTGGTYSTLKVQPAELEDSGVYFCASSQGPDYYNEQFFGPGTRLTVL.

J is TRBJ2-3 and V is TRBV5-1; 11 nucleotides match TRBD2. With V trimmed by 4 bases and J by 2 bases, 9 bases remained unmatched. This CDR3 has 17 residues. Germline V gene data show CDR1 as SGHRS and CDR2 as YFSETQ. The DNA for the CDR3 is TGCGCCAGCAGCCCAACCGGGACTAGCGGTAACACAGATACGCAGTATTTT. Translating it yields CASSPTGTSGNTDTQYF. The whole variable domain, filled in from reference TRBV5-1 and TRBJ2-3, reads KAGVTQTPRYLIKTRGQQVTLSCSPISGHRSVSWYQQTPGQGLQFLFEYFSETQRNKGNFPGRFSGRQFSNSRSEMNVSTLELGDSALYLCASSPTGTSGNTDTQYFGPGTRLTVL.

J is TRBJ2-7 and V is TRBV28; D call uncertain. V lost 5 bases and J lost 2, with 16 bases in between. The CDR3 runs to 15 residues. Germline loops: CDR1 MDHEN, CDR2 SYDVKM. The chain's CDR3 is CASSGPGTNPYEQYF. For the CDR3, the DNA is TGTGCCAGCAGTGGCCCTGGTACGAACCCCTACGAGCAGTACTTC.

CDR3 residues: CASSKEGTGGPGTGYEQYF. In DNA form, the CDR3 reads TGTGCCAGCAGCAAAGAAGGGACAGGGGGACCAGGTACTGGCTACGAGCAGTACTTC. This chain joins TRBV21-1 and TRBJ2-7; the table's D call TRBD1 went unverified against the DNA. TRBV21-1 is flagged as a pseudogene. The CDR3 is made up of 19 amino acids.

This clone showed up just a few times. V gene TRBV7-8 combines with J gene TRBJ2-7; 8 nucleotides align to TRBD1. The length of the CDR3 is 16 residues. Germline V gene sequence: CDR1 SGHVS, CDR2 FQNEAQ. Losses at the gene ends were 2 bases for V and 6 bases for J; bases not matched to a gene: 12. The CDR3 DNA reads as TGTGCCAGCAGCTTATTAAGGACAGGGCTCCGGAGCGAGCAGTACTTC. It specifies CASSLLRTGLRSEQYF.

This clone was seen a single time. This chain uses TRBV7-9 with TRBJ1-3, with D unresolved. The CDR3 has 13 residues. The V end was cut by 6 bases, the J end by 0 bases, with 6 bases between. The V gene's germline CDR1 is SEHNR and CDR2 FQNEAQ (reference sequence). The CDR3 sequence: CASRGSSGNTIYF. The CDR3 coding sequence is TGTGCCAGCAGGGGCAGCTCTGGAAACACCATATATTTT.

The V call is TRBV4-1, the J call TRBJ1-2, with 7 bases that match TRBD1. Germline CDR1 is MGHRA and CDR2 is YSYEKL. V trimming: 4 bases; J trimming: 0 bases; junction bases outside the gene matches: 8. The CDR3 has 16 amino acids. The CDR3 DNA sequence: TGCGCCAGCAGCCCCCTCCAGGGACAGTCTAACTATGGCTACACCTTC. Translated, it gives CASSPLQGQSNYGYTF.

The J gene is TRBJ2-2, the V gene TRBV6-4; D remains unclear. From germline, CDR1 is MRHNA and CDR2 SNTAGT. Trimming pared 4 bases from V and 2 bases from J, leaving 8 bases between. CDR3 size: 14 residues. CDR3 in DNA: TGTGCCAGCAGTGCCCTCTTCAACACCGGGGAGCTGTTTTTT. Amino acid sequence: CASSALFNTGELFF.

This rearrangement joins TRBV25-1 to TRBJ1-2, with TRBD1 matching over 7 bases. CDR1 is MGHDK, CDR2 SYGVNS, per germline. The CDR3 contains 12 residues. V trimming: 1 base; J trimming: 11 bases; junction bases outside the gene matches: 4. This CDR3 reads CASSEWGTAYTF. The CDR3 nucleotides read TGTGCCAGCAGTGAATGGGGGACAGCTTACACCTTC.

V and J are TRBV7-3 and TRBJ1-1; TRBD1 matches at 9 bases. The CDR3 length is 17 residues. V lost 0 bases, J lost 5 bases, and 10 bases stayed unmatched. Germline assignment: CDR1 SGHTA and CDR2 FQGTGA. DNA for the CDR3: TGTGCCAGCAGCTTAACAGTCACAGGGGGCCGACCAACTGAAGCTTTCTTT. It codes for CASSLTVTGGRPTEAFF.

V is TRBV7-2 and J is TRBJ2-7; 8 bases are shared with TRBD1. CDR1 SGHTA and CDR2 FQGNSA come from the germline V gene. With V trimmed by 5 bases and J by 3 bases, 9 bases remained unmatched. CDR3 size: 15 residues. The CDR3 DNA reads as TGTGCCAGCAGCCCGGACAGGGCAAGAAACTACGAGCAGTACTTC. This encodes CASSPDRARNYEQYF.

This chain joins TRBV5-1 and TRBJ1-1, with a weak D call TRBD1 (5 bases). V was pared by 4 bases and J by 0 bases, with 16 bases between. The CDR3 covers 16 residues. Germline V gene sequence: CDR1 SGHRS, CDR2 YFSETQ. CDR3 in DNA: TGCGCCAGCAGCGGGACGGAGGGAACCATGAACACTGAAGCTTTCTTT. It is translated as CASSGTEGTMNTEAFF.

V gene TRBV18 combines with J gene TRBJ1-1, with D uncertain. V was clipped by 5 bases and J by 5 bases, with 6 bases between them. The CDR3 is made up of 11 amino acids. Per the germline V gene, CDR1 is KGHSH and CDR2 is LQKENI. CDR3 amino acids: CASSGGTEAFF. CDR3 coding DNA: TGTGCCAGCTCAGGCGGGACTGAAGCTTTCTTT.

The CDR3 nucleotides are TGCGCCAGCAGTGACCCAGGGGTTAATTCACCCCTCCACTTT. It specifies CASSDPGVNSPLHF. V and J are TRBV10-1 and TRBJ1-6, with D perhaps matching TRBD1 (6 bases). Germline values: CDR1 WNHNN, CDR2 SYGVQD (reference sequence). This CDR3 is 14 amino acids long. The germline V and J ends were trimmed by 3 bases and 6 bases, with 9 bases remaining between them.

This clone is a singleton in its sample. V gene TRBV19 combines with J gene TRBJ2-2; no definite D call. Germline CDR1 is LNHDA and CDR2 is SQIVND (reference sequence). The CDR3 has 11 residues. Trimming took 6 bases from V and 8 from J, leaving 7 bases between them. CDR3 loop: CASSTVGELFF. CDR3 sequence (DNA): TGTGCCAGTAGCACAGTAGGGGAGCTGTTTTTT.

This chain uses TRBV2 with TRBJ1-2; D ambiguous. V dropped 7 bases and J dropped 0 bases, with 6 bases sitting between them. The length of the CDR3 is 12 residues. Germline V gene sequence: CDR1 SNHLY, CDR2 FYNNEI. The CDR3 loop is CASKPANYGYTF. The CDR3 region has the DNA TGTGCCAGCAAACCAGCTAACTATGGCTACACCTTC.

The rearrangement uses TRBV6-4 and TRBJ2-2, with 10 positions matching TRBD2. Germline CDR1 MRHNA, CDR2 SNTAGT. The CDR3 is 14 amino acids. V gave up 10 bases and J gave up 2 bases; unmatched junction bases: 4. The DNA for the CDR3 is TGTGCCACCCGGACTAGCGGAAACACCGGGGAGCTGTTTTTT. The encoded protein is CATRTSGNTGELFF.

The chain carries TRBV9 and TRBJ2-7; no reliable D call. The length of the CDR3 is 13 residues. Deletions cut 0 bases from V and 6 bases from J, with 10 bases between. The V gene's germline CDR1 is SGDLS and CDR2 YYNGEE. The CDR3 here is CASSVGLQFEQYF. In nucleotides, the CDR3 is TGTGCCAGCAGCGTAGGCTTACAGTTCGAGCAGTACTTC. Using reference TRBV9 and TRBJ2-7 for the parts outside the CDR3, the full variable domain is DSGVTQTPKHLITATGQRVTLRCSPRSGDLSVYWYQQSLDQGLQFLIQYYNGEERAKGNILERFSAQQFPDLHSELNLSSLELGDSALYFCASSVGLQFEQYFGPGTRLTVT.

The rearrangement links TRBV12-5 to TRBJ1-1; 8 positions match TRBD1. Per the germline V gene, CDR1 is LGHNT and CDR2 is FRNRAP. The junction had 13 bases not matched to a gene; V was cut back by 1 base and J by 0 bases. The CDR3 is 19 amino acids. In nucleotides, the CDR3 is TGTGCTAGTGGTTTGGCCCGGGACAGGAGGGAAGAAATGAACACTGAAGCTTTCTTT. The encoded protein is CASGLARDRREEMNTEAFF. Looking up the rest from reference TRBV12-5 and TRBJ1-1 gives the full variable domain: DARVTQTPRHKVTEMGQEVTMRCQPILGHNTVFWYRQTMMQGLELLAYFRNRAPLDDSGMPKDRFSAEMPDATLATLKIQPSEPRDSAVYFCASGLARDRREEMNTEAFFGQGTRLTVV.

This chain uses TRBV7-3 with TRBJ2-5; 8 bases are shared with TRBD2. Losses at the gene ends were 0 bases for V and 5 bases for J; bases not matched to a gene: 5. CDR3 length equals 15 residues. Germline V gene sequence: CDR1 SGHTA, CDR2 FQGTGA. Here the CDR3 DNA reads TGTGCCAGCAGCTTAACCGGACTAGCAACGGAGACCCAGTACTTC. Encoded protein: CASSLTGLATETQYF.